This record concerns one T cell receptor beta chain sequence. Its antigen is unidentified. The CDR3 has 16 residues. Per the germline V gene, CDR1 is SGHRS and CDR2 is YFSETQ. Trimming removed 0 bases from V and 1 base from J, with 13 bases in between. A multiplex PCR was run with 60 Vbeta primers and 13 Jbeta primers. Using immunoSEQ multiplex PCR, the repertoire was profiled, and TCRdb retains in-frame clones only, with some absent. The sample carries about 110,000 clones, roughly two thirds recorded once. This sample is part of a study of cytomegalovirus exposure and HLA in healthy donors. Whole-study findings and limits: In a later analysis, the majority of CMV-associated beta chains seemingly showed HLA restriction. Both high specificity and high sensitivity reportedly marked the classifier's diagnosis of cytomegalovirus status. In presence/absence analyses, roughly uniform sequencing depth across donors was assumed.

The material sequenced was PBMCs. The TCR comes from a man aged 35-49 years in good health and CMV-seronegative. The chain employs TRBV5-1 and TRBJ2-5; D might be TRBD2 (5 bases). CDR3 coding DNA: TGCGCCAGCAGCTTGGCCGGCCGGGGATTCCAAGAGACCCAGTACTTC. It encodes CASSLAGRGFQETQYF.